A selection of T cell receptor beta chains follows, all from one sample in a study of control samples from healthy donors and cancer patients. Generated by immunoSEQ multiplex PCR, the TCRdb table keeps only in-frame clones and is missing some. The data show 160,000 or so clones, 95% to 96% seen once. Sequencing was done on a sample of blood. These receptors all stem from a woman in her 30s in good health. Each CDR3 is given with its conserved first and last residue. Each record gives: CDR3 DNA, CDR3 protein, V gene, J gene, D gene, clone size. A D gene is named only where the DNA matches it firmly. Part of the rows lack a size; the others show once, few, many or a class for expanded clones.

TGTGCCAGCAGTAGGCGGGGGTCAAACAATGAGCAGTTCTTC	CASSRRGSNNEQFF	TRBV7-9	TRBJ2-1	TRBD2	NA
TGTGCCAGCAGTTTCGGGCCACCCGGTGAGCAGTTCTTC	CASSFGPPGEQFF	TRBV12-3/TRBV12-4	TRBJ2-1	NA	NA
TGTGCCAGCAGCGTTGGGCCAGGGGGCGCGATTGAAAAACTGTTTTTT	CASSVGPGGAIEKLFF	TRBV9	TRBJ1-4	TRBD1	NA
TGTGCCAGCAGTTTATATTACAGCCACTGGGCGTCCAACACCGGGGAGCTGTTTTTT	CASSLYYSHWASNTGELFF	TRBV28	TRBJ2-2	NA	once
TGTGCCAGCAGCTCCCTTGCTAGCGGGAGGACAGATACGCAGTATTTT	CASSSLASGRTDTQYF	TRBV11-2	TRBJ2-3	TRBD2	NA
TGTGCCAGTAGCGTAGGGGTAGGGAACACCGGGGAGCTGTTTTTT	CASSVGVGNTGELFF	TRBV19	TRBJ2-2	NA	once
TGTGCCTGGAGCCAAGGGACAGTTGAAGAAAAACTGTTTTTT	CAWSQGTVEEKLFF	TRBV30	TRBJ1-4	TRBD1	NA
TGTGCCAGCAGCCCTTCAGGGGCCGCGAACACCGGGGAGCTGTTTTTT	CASSPSGAANTGELFF	TRBV3-1/TRBV3-2	TRBJ2-2	NA	NA
TGCGCCAGCAGCCCCCAGACTACTTCAGATACGCAGTATTTT	CASSPQTTSDTQYF	TRBV5-1	TRBJ2-3	NA	once
TGCAGCGTCCGGACAGGGAGCTACGAGCAGTACTTC	CSVRTGSYEQYF	TRBV29-1	TRBJ2-7	TRBD1	NA
TGTGCCAGCAGTTCTTGGACAGTCCGGAACACTGAAGCTTTCTTT	CASSSWTVRNTEAFF	TRBV6-5	TRBJ1-1	NA	NA
TGCGCCAGCAGTAAGCTAGGCACAGATACGCAGTATTTT	CASSKLGTDTQYF	TRBV10-2	TRBJ2-3	NA	NA
TGTGCCTGGAGTGTAACGGGTAGTGGAAACACCATATATTTT	CAWSVTGSGNTIYF	TRBV30	TRBJ1-3	NA	NA
TGTGCCATCAGTCAGGGGGCAACTAATGAAAAACTGTTTTTT	CAISQGATNEKLFF	TRBV10-3	TRBJ1-4	TRBD1	many
TGTGCCAGCAGCTTGACAGTCTCTGGAAACACCATATATTTT	CASSLTVSGNTIYF	TRBV11-2	TRBJ1-3	NA	NA
TGTGCCAGCAGCGTGACTTGGGGTCGCTCGGGGGGCTACACCTTC	CASSVTWGRSGGYTF	TRBV7-2	TRBJ1-2	NA	NA
TGTGCCAGCAGTTCCGATCAGGGGGCCACTGAAGCTTTCTTT	CASSSDQGATEAFF	TRBV28	TRBJ1-1	TRBD1	once
TGTGCCAGTAGTATCGGGACAGGGAATTATGGCTACACCTTC	CASSIGTGNYGYTF	TRBV19	TRBJ1-2	TRBD1	NA
TGTGCCAGCAGTTTGATACGACGGACTGAAGCTTTCTTT	CASSLIRRTEAFF	TRBV12-3/TRBV12-4	TRBJ1-1	NA	NA
TGTGCCAGCAGCCAATCTATGGGGGGAGGGTTCACTGAAGCTTTCTTT	CASSQSMGGGFTEAFF	TRBV16	TRBJ1-1	NA	NA
TGTGCCAGCCGGGGGGGTTACAATGAGCAGTTCTTC	CASRGGYNEQFF	TRBV2	TRBJ2-1	TRBD2	NA
TGTGCCAGCAGCTTGTTGGGGGGCTATATAGAGACCCAGTACTTC	CASSLLGGYIETQYF	TRBV5-4	TRBJ2-5	NA	NA
TGTGCCAGCAGTTTAGGATACGAGCAGTACTTC	CASSLGYEQYF	TRBV12-3/TRBV12-4	TRBJ2-7	NA	NA
TGCAGCGTTGAATTGGGGGAGACCCAGTACTTC	CSVELGETQYF	TRBV29-1	TRBJ2-5	NA	NA
TGCGCCAGCAGTGATTGGCCGAGCACAGATACGCAGTATTTT	CASSDWPSTDTQYF	TRBV10-1	TRBJ2-3	NA	NA
TGCGCCAGCAGCCAAGAATTGGATCAGCCCCAGCATTTT	CASSQELDQPQHF	TRBV4-1	TRBJ1-5	NA	NA
TGCAGCGCCGGAGGCGCAACTAATGAAAAACTGTTTTTT	CSAGGATNEKLFF	TRBV29-1	TRBJ1-4	NA	NA
TGTGCCATCAGAACAGGGGAAGAGACCCAGTACTTC	CAIRTGEETQYF	TRBV10-3	TRBJ2-5	TRBD1	NA
TGTGCCAGCAGGCCGGGGGCAGGACATGAGCAGTTCTTC	CASRPGAGHEQFF	TRBV6-6	TRBJ2-1	NA	NA
TGCGCCAGCAGCACAGGACAGGGTAGAGGCTACACCTTC	CASSTGQGRGYTF	TRBV5-1	TRBJ1-2	TRBD1	NA
TGCGCCAGCAGCATGAACAGGGGCCACTACGAGCAGTACTTC	CASSMNRGHYEQYF	TRBV5-1	TRBJ2-7	TRBD1	NA
TGTGCCAGTAGTATAGAATCCGGGCCCGATGAAAAACTGTTTTTT	CASSIESGPDEKLFF	TRBV19	TRBJ1-4	NA	NA
TGTGCCAGCAGCGTGGGAGGGGGCGACTATGGCTACACCTTC	CASSVGGGDYGYTF	TRBV9	TRBJ1-2	TRBD1	once